The 24 T cell receptor beta chains presented below share a single source sample, sequenced in a study of T cells after yellow fever vaccination. From the 5' RACE reads, TCRdb called clonotypes with MiXCR, one entry per CDR3 protein. Of some 160,000 distinct CDR3 sequences listed, about a tenth are singletons. Here the sequenced sample was CD8+ T cells sorted from PBMCs, taken 45 days after the yellow fever booster vaccination. The receptors stem from a young man who received the YFV17D yellow fever vaccine.

V gene TRBV6-6 combines with J gene TRBJ1-5, with D hard to call. The CDR3 totals 13 residues. Per germline, CDR1 MNHNY and CDR2 SVGAGI (reference sequence). V was cut by 5 bases and J by 7 bases, with 12 bases left in between. The CDR3, as DNA: TGTGCCAGCAGTAAGAACGACGGGCAGCCCCAGCATTTT. Protein: CASSKNDGQPQHF.

The chain has TRBV29-1 and TRBJ1-2; possible D gene TRBD1, 5 bases. Germline V gene data show CDR1 as SQVTM and CDR2 as ANQGSEA. The CDR3 has 13 amino acids. Trimming took 4 bases from V and 3 from J, leaving 12 bases between them. The CDR3 sequence: CSVGGGKDYGYTF. CDR3 nucleotide sequence: TGCAGCGTTGGGGGGGGTAAGGACTATGGCTACACCTTC.

This clonotype was detected a few times. This rearrangement joins TRBV20-1 to TRBJ2-4, with TRBD1 matching 7 bases. The ends lost 0 bases at V and 10 bases at J; junction bases unmatched: 9. The CDR3 runs 14 residues. CDR1 is DFQATT and CDR2 is SNEGSKA in the germline V gene (reference sequence). As DNA, the CDR3 is TGCAGTGCTAGAGAGGACCGACAGGGTCGGATTCAGTACTTC. This encodes CSAREDRQGRIQYF.

This clonotype was seen repeatedly, ten times or more. V usage is TRBV7-9 and J usage is TRBJ2-1; D gene uncertain. The V end was cut by 7 bases, the J end by 10 bases, with 26 bases between. The CDR3 covers 16 residues. The germline CDR1 and CDR2 sequences are SEHNR and FQNEAQ (reference sequence). The CDR3 sequence is CASTPPRLGGGDEQFF. The CDR3 region has the DNA TGTGCCAGCACCCCCCCCCGCCTGGGCGGTGGAGACGAGCAGTTCTTC. Variable domain in full (rest from reference TRBV7-9 and TRBJ2-1): DTGVSQNPRHKITKRGQNVTFRCDPISEHNRLYWYRQTLGQGPEFLTYFQNEAQLEKSRLLSDRFSAERPKGSFSTLEIQRTEQGDSAMYLCASTPPRLGGGDEQFFGPGTRLTVL.

V and J are TRBV29-1 and TRBJ2-2; the D is unclear. CDR1 is SQVTM, CDR2 ANQGSEA, per germline. V was trimmed by 0 bases and J by 0 bases, leaving 17 bases between them. This CDR3 comprises 18 residues. The CDR3 DNA sequence: TGCAGCGTTGAAGATCTTCGGGCCCATCTCGCGAACACCGGGGAGCTGTTTTTT. Protein product: CSVEDLRAHLANTGELFF.

This sequence joins TRBV3-1 and TRBJ2-1; TRBD1 might be the D (5 bases). This CDR3 has 14 amino acids. Trimming removed 4 bases from V and 2 bases from J, with 9 bases in between. Germline V gene sequence: CDR1 LGHDT, CDR2 YNNKEL (reference sequence). The CDR3, as DNA: TGTGCCAGCAGCCCCCCAGGGCCCTACAATGAGCAGTTCTTC. The encoded protein is CASSPPGPYNEQFF.

This clonotype turned up a few times. The chain joins TRBV27 to TRBJ2-3; 8 bases are a match to TRBD2. CDR1 is MNHEY, CDR2 SMNVEV, per germline (reference sequence). V was clipped by 6 bases and J by 9 bases; unmatched bases: 11. The CDR3 runs to 14 residues. The CDR3 sequence: CASSRSGVYQTQYF. For the CDR3, the DNA is TGTGCCAGCAGCCGTAGCGGGGTTTACCAGACGCAGTATTTT.

This clonotype was counted only a few times. This rearrangement joins TRBV12-5 to TRBJ2-1, with a weak D call TRBD1 (6 bases). Germline CDR1 LGHNT, CDR2 FRNRAP. CDR3 size: 15 residues. V was clipped by 0 bases and J by 2 bases, with 8 bases between them. The CDR3 here is CASGLVRGAYNEQFF. The DNA of the CDR3 is TGTGCTAGTGGTTTGGTCAGGGGAGCCTACAATGAGCAGTTCTTC.

This chain links TRBV9 with TRBJ1-2, with 12 positions matching TRBD1. The CDR3 covers 17 residues. Trimming removed 0 bases from V and 8 bases from J; junction bases left unmatched: 11. Per the germline V gene, CDR1 is SGDLS and CDR2 is YYNGEE. For the CDR3, the DNA is TGTGCCAGCAGCGTAGACCCCGGGACAGGGGGCCTAGAGGGCTACACCTTC. Its protein is CASSVDPGTGGLEGYTF.

This clonotype has a count of ten or more. The chain has TRBV4-1 and TRBJ1-1; D remains unclear. CDR1 is MGHRA and CDR2 is YSYEKL in the germline V gene. The CDR3 has 16 amino acids. The ends were cut back, 2 bases at V and 1 base at J, with 14 bases in the middle. The DNA of the CDR3 is TGCGCCAGCAGCCAATTTGGCGGAAGCAGGAACACTGAAGCTTTCTTT. This encodes CASSQFGGSRNTEAFF.

In this sample, this clonotype turned up many times. The V gene is TRBV4-2, the J gene TRBJ2-3, with 9 bases matching TRBD2. The germline V gene has CDR1 LGHNA and CDR2 YNFKEQ. The CDR3 consists of 15 residues. J lost 6 bases, V lost 0 bases, and 4 bases had no gene match. The CDR3 sequence: CASSQEGTSRDTQYF. CDR3 nucleotides: TGTGCCAGCAGCCAAGAGGGGACTAGCCGGGATACGCAGTATTTT.

J is TRBJ2-2 and V is TRBV5-6; possible D gene TRBD1, 6 bases. CDR1 SGHDT and CDR2 YYEEEE come from the germline V gene. This CDR3 is 13 amino acids long. V lost 6 bases and J 7 bases, leaving 13 bases between the germline ends. CDR3 in DNA: TGTGCCAGCACCGAGTCAGGGGACGGGGAGCTGTTTTTT. Translated, it gives CASTESGDGELFF.

The chain uses TRBV5-1 and TRBJ1-2; D gene uncertain. Germline CDR1 reads SGHRS; CDR2 reads YFSETQ. Trimming cost V 0 bases and J 8 bases, with 14 bases left between them. The CDR3 sequence is 14 residues long. CDR3 DNA sequence: TGCGCCAGCAGCTTGGTTGACGGATGGAGGGGCTACACCTTC. Encoded protein: CASSLVDGWRGYTF.

The rearrangement uses TRBV15 and TRBJ2-5; D is perhaps TRBD1 or TRBD2 (5 bases each). Trimming left V 3 bases short and J 1 base short, with 9 bases between. Per the germline V gene, CDR1 is LNHNV and CDR2 is YYDKDF (reference sequence). The CDR3 runs 14 residues. The CDR3 sequence is CATSRRGVQETQYF. The CDR3, as DNA: TGTGCCACCAGCAGGCGAGGGGTCCAAGAGACCCAGTACTTC.

This chain joins TRBV20-1 and TRBJ1-2; D call uncertain. Germline loops: CDR1 DFQATT, CDR2 SNEGSKA (reference sequence). Trimming stripped 0 bases from V and 2 bases from J, with 10 bases between. CDR3 size: 14 residues. DNA of the CDR3: TGCAGTGCTAGAGATCTCCGGGAGAACTATGGCTACACCTTC. It codes for CSARDLRENYGYTF.

The genes are TRBV7-9 and TRBJ1-4; D possibly corresponds to TRBD1 (5 bases). In germline, CDR1 is SEHNR, CDR2 FQNEAQ (reference sequence). The V end lost 5 bases, the J end lost 8 bases, and 15 bases lay between the germline ends. The CDR3 sequence is 14 residues long. The CDR3 region is CASSPRDRREKLFF. CDR3 nucleotides: TGTGCCAGCAGCCCTCGGGACCGGAGGGAAAAACTGTTTTTT.

V and J are TRBV6-6 and TRBJ2-7; no firm D call. CDR1 and CDR2 (germline): MNHNY, SVGAGI (reference sequence). V lost 2 bases to trimming and J lost 2 bases, with 4 bases between them. The CDR3 has 12 amino acids. CDR3 residues: CASSYAAYEQYV. Here the CDR3 DNA reads TGTGCCAGCAGTTACGCAGCCTACGAGCAGTACGTC.

This clonotype showed up many times. The chain uses TRBV7-9 and TRBJ2-7, with TRBD1 as a possible D gene (7 bases). Trimming took 1 base from V and 2 from J, leaving 15 bases between them. Germline CDR1 reads SEHNR; CDR2 reads FQNEAQ (reference sequence). The CDR3 length is 16 residues. CDR3 protein: CASSLVWQGGPYEQYF. CDR3 sequence (DNA): TGTGCCAGCAGCTTAGTGTGGCAGGGGGGACCCTACGAGCAGTACTTC.

V is TRBV5-5 and J is TRBJ2-1, with TRBD1 matching over 8 bases. V lost 4 bases, J lost 6 bases, and 3 bases stayed unmatched. This CDR3 region has 13 residues. From germline, CDR1 is SGHKS and CDR2 YYEKEE (reference sequence). The CDR3 loop is CASSGTGVNEQFF. DNA of the CDR3: TGTGCCAGCAGCGGGACAGGAGTCAATGAGCAGTTCTTC.

The CDR3 nucleotides are TGTGCCAGCAGTACCCCGGGCGGCGGCTACACCTTC. Translated, it gives CASSTPGGGYTF. The chain has TRBV12-3 or TRBV12-4 and TRBJ1-2; D is uncertain. The V end lost 5 bases, the J end lost 8 bases, and 12 bases lay between the germline ends. The CDR3 consists of 12 residues.

This clonotype has a handful of counts. The V gene is TRBV7-9, the J gene TRBJ1-2, with a tentative D call TRBD1 (6 bases). Trimming left V 5 bases short and J 3 bases short, with 13 bases between. The CDR3 consists of 14 residues. The germline CDR1 and CDR2 sequences are SEHNR and FQNEAQ (reference sequence). DNA of the CDR3: TGTGCCAGCAGCCCCGGACAGAGTTACTATGGCTACACCTTC. It is translated as CASSPGQSYYGYTF.

This clonotype has a handful of counts. The V and J genes are TRBV27 and TRBJ2-7; D gene uncertain. V was pared by 4 bases and J by 4 bases, with 11 bases between. Germline CDR1 is MNHEY and CDR2 is SMNVEV (reference sequence). The CDR3 loop spans 13 amino acids. CDR3 nucleotide sequence: TGTGCCAGCAGTTCGTACGACGGTTACGAGCAGTACTTC. It is translated as CASSSYDGYEQYF.

This clonotype was picked up a small number of times. The CDR3 loop reads CAISRDRGSLLEQYV. Written as DNA, the CDR3 is TGTGCCATCAGTCGGGACAGGGGGAGCTTGCTCGAGCAGTACGTC. V is TRBV10-3 and J is TRBJ2-7, with 11 bases identical to TRBD1. Germline CDR1 and CDR2: ENHRY and SYGVKD. The CDR3 length is 15 residues. V dropped 5 bases and J dropped 6; count of bases not matched to a gene: 9.

The V gene is TRBV27, the J gene TRBJ1-3; 7 bases align to TRBD1. The J segment lost 8 bases and the V segment lost 5 bases, leaving 9 bases of the junction unmatched. This CDR3 spans 14 amino acids. Per the germline V gene, CDR1 is MNHEY and CDR2 is SMNVEV (reference sequence). The CDR3 is CASSPDRDAYTIYF. Written as DNA, the CDR3 is TGTGCCAGCAGTCCAGACAGGGATGCGTACACCATATATTTT.